A selection of T cell receptor beta chains follows, all from one sample in a study of shared clonotypes between healthy human individuals. Sequencing was performed with immunoSEQ multiplex PCR; in TCRdb, only in-frame clones are kept and a portion is missing. Here the sample spans roughly 1,600,000 clones, around 98.5% being singletons. The specimen was naive CD4+ T cells sorted from blood. Receptors originate from a man younger than 40 in good health. Both conserved end residues are part of each CDR3. The D gene is left open where the match is weak. Not all rows give a size; the values are once, few, many and, for expanded clones, a class.

d_call j_call v_call clone_size cdr3_nt cdr3_aa
TRBD2 TRBJ2-1 TRBV5-1 - TGCGCCAGCAGCTTGGCATCGAGCGGGAGTTCCTACAATGAGCAGTTCTTC CASSLASSGSSYNEQFF
TRBD1 TRBJ1-5 TRBV19 - TGTGCCAGTAGTAACCCCCCAGGGACAGGGAACAATCAGCCCCAGCATTTT CASSNPPGTGNNQPQHF
TRBD2 TRBJ2-5 TRBV5-1 - TGCGCCAGCAGCTGGGGACTAGCGGGCGTCGAGACCCAGTACTTC CASSWGLAGVETQYF
- TRBJ2-5 TRBV29-1 - TGCAGCGTTCATATTGCGGGGGCAGGGAGCAAAGAGACCCAGTACTTC CSVHIAGAGSKETQYF
TRBD1 TRBJ2-6 TRBV5-1 - TGCGCCAGCAGCTTGTCTACAGGGGAAGGCTCTGGGGCCAACGTCCTGACTTTC CASSLSTGEGSGANVLTF
- TRBJ1-3 TRBV30 - TGTGCCTGGAGTGTAGACTCTGGAAACACCATATATTTT CAWSVDSGNTIYF
- TRBJ2-7 TRBV28 - TGTGCCAGCAGTTTTTCAGGAAGCTACGAGCAGTACTTC CASSFSGSYEQYF
- TRBJ1-5 TRBV18 - TGTGCCAGCTCACCAAGATCGGGGAGGTCGGTCCAGCCCCAGCATTTT CASSPRSGRSVQPQHF
- TRBJ1-5 TRBV6-6 - TGTGCCAGCAGTTACCCCCCCCAGGGTTCGCATCAGCCCCAGCATTTT CASSYPPQGSHQPQHF
- TRBJ1-5 TRBV19 once TGTGCCAGTAGTATAGTGTCAAGCAATCAGCCCCAGCATTTT CASSIVSSNQPQHF
- TRBJ1-1 TRBV11-2 - TGTGCCAGCAGGCTCGGCCTTAAGGAGTCTGAAGCTTTCTTT CASRLGLKESEAFF
TRBD1 TRBJ2-7 TRBV30 - TGTGCTACAGGGGGCTTCGGGGAGCAGTACTTC CATGGFGEQYF
TRBD1 TRBJ1-1 TRBV14 - TGTGCCAGCAGCCGGACACAGGGGCTTGGCACTGAAGCTTTCTTT CASSRTQGLGTEAFF
TRBD2 TRBJ2-3 TRBV10-1 - TGCGCCAGCAGCTCTAGCGGGAGAAGGGCAGATACGCAGTATTTT CASSSSGRRADTQYF
TRBD1 TRBJ2-5 TRBV7-2 - TGTGCCAGCAGCTTAATATCTGCTGACAGGGTAGGGGGTAAGGAGACCCAGTACTTC CASSLISADRVGGKETQYF
- TRBJ2-7 TRBV6-5 - TGTGCCAGCAGTTACCGGAGCTCCTACGAGCAGTACTTC CASSYRSSYEQYF
- TRBJ1-5 TRBV6-1 - TGTGCCAGCAGCGTATTTAGCAATCAGCCCCAGCATTTT CASSVFSNQPQHF
TRBD1 TRBJ2-1 TRBV2 - TGTGCCAGCAGTGAAATGGGACAGGGAATCAAGGGGCAGTTCTTC CASSEMGQGIKGQFF
TRBD2 TRBJ2-6 TRBV28 - TGTGCCAGCAGTTTAAGCGGGGCTGGGGCCAACGTCCTGACTTTC CASSLSGAGANVLTF
TRBD1 TRBJ1-2 TRBV7-2 - TGTGCCAGCAGGCAACCGGGACAGGACTATGGCTACACCTTC CASRQPGQDYGYTF
- TRBJ2-6 TRBV5-1 - TGCGCCAGCAGCTTGGAAGCGCTGTCTGGGGCCAACGTCCTGACTTTC CASSLEALSGANVLTF
- TRBJ2-7 TRBV7-2 once TGTGCCAGCAGCATCAGTCTTTACGAGCAGTACTTC CASSISLYEQYF
- TRBJ2-5 TRBV5-1 - TGCGCCAGCAGCTTTTTGACGGGTGAGACCCAGTACTTC CASSFLTGETQYF
TRBD1 TRBJ2-2 TRBV28 - TGTGCCAGCAGATTGACAGGGTCCGGGGAGCTGTTTTTT CASRLTGSGELFF
- TRBJ1-2 TRBV30 - TGTGCCTATCCGCAACAGGGTGGGTATGGCTACACCTTC CAYPQQGGYGYTF
- TRBJ2-5 TRBV2 - TGTGCCAGCACCGAACGGACAGAGACCCAGTACTTC CASTERTETQYF
- TRBJ2-3 TRBV7-2 - TGTGCCAGCCTCCCCCCGGAGTATACAGATACGCAGTATTTT CASLPPEYTDTQYF
TRBD1 TRBJ1-2 TRBV29-1 - TGCAGCGTTGAAGTCGGGACAGGGTTGCGCTACACCTTC CSVEVGTGLRYTF
TRBD2 TRBJ2-2 TRBV6-5 - TGTGCCAGCAGTACTTTCACAGCGGGGACCGGGGAGCTGTTTTTT CASSTFTAGTGELFF
- TRBJ1-5 TRBV18 - TGTGCCAGCTCACCTCCGGATCAGCCCCAGCATTTT CASSPPDQPQHF
- TRBJ2-1 TRBV7-9 - TGTGCCAGCAGCTTAGCTCTCCCTCAGGGGCAGTTCTTC CASSLALPQGQFF
- TRBJ2-3 TRBV7-3 - TGTGCCAGCAGCCCCTTTGGGCTGGAGGCGCAGTATTTT CASSPFGLEAQYF
- TRBJ2-7 TRBV2 - TGTGCCAGCAGTGAAGGGGGTCTGAGGGCATGGTACTTC CASSEGGLRAWYF
TRBD1 TRBJ2-7 TRBV5-5 - TGTGCCAGCAGCTACCCCGGGACAGGGAATCCCGCGTACTTC CASSYPGTGNPAYF
- TRBJ2-1 TRBV19 - TGTGCCAGTAGTATAGGGGCCGGGAGAACCTACAATGAGCAGTTCTTC CASSIGAGRTYNEQFF
- TRBJ2-5 TRBV30 - TGTGCCTGGACCCGAGGGCCGAGAGAGACCCAGTACTTC CAWTRGPRETQYF
- TRBJ2-7 TRBV18 - TGTGCCAGCTCACCACGACGGACAGCCACTACCTACGAGCAGTACTTC CASSPRRTATTYEQYF
- TRBJ1-5 TRBV6-6 - TGTGCCAGCAGTTACTATGCAGGTTACAATCAGCCCCAGCATTTT CASSYYAGYNQPQHF
- TRBJ2-3 TRBV6-1 - TGTGCCAGCAGCAGAGCGGGACAATCACAAGATACGCAGTATTTT CASSRAGQSQDTQYF
- TRBJ1-5 TRBV11-2 - TGTGCCAGCAGCTTAATGGGCAGCAATCAGCCCCAGCATTTT CASSLMGSNQPQHF
- TRBJ1-1 TRBV5-8 - TGTGCCAGCAGCTTGGGGTTGGGAATGAACACTGAAGCTTTCTTT CASSLGLGMNTEAFF
- TRBJ2-7 TRBV10-1 - TGCGCCAGCAGTGAGACAAGCGTCCGCGAGCAGTACTTC CASSETSVREQYF